The 5 T cell receptor beta chains presented below share a single source sample, sequenced in a study of cytomegalovirus exposure and HLA in healthy donors. The PCR employed 60 Vbeta primers together with 13 Jbeta primers. Only in-frame clones appear in the TCRdb table, and some are missing; sequencing was by immunoSEQ multiplex PCR. This sample's table reports 100,000 to 150,000 clones. Sequencing input: PBMCs. These receptors originate from a young man in good health and CMV-seronegative.

The J gene is TRBJ2-1, the V gene TRBV30; D is perhaps TRBD1 (5 bases). V was clipped by 3 bases and J by 0 bases, with 6 bases between them. This CDR3 is 13 amino acids long. CDR1 GTSNPN and CDR2 SVGIG come from the germline V gene (reference sequence). The CDR3 spells CAWRTVSYNEQFF. CDR3 nucleotide sequence: TGTGCCTGGAGGACAGTCTCCTACAATGAGCAGTTCTTC.

Concerning this clone itself: Other DNA sequences within the sample encode an identical CDR3. The V call is TRBV29-1, the J call TRBJ1-2, with TRBD1 matching 12 bases. Germline trimming cut 8 bases from V and 8 bases from J; bases unmatched to any gene: 9. This CDR3 is built from 13 residues. Looked up from germline, CDR1 is SQVTM and CDR2 is ANQGSEA. This CDR3 reads CSTEGTGGRGYTF. CDR3 nucleotide sequence: TGCAGCACTGAAGGGACAGGGGGCCGGGGCTACACCTTC.

As regards this clone: The same CDR3 also results from other DNA sequences found in this sample. The chain links TRBV21-1 to TRBJ2-7; TRBD1 reflects the table's D call only, with no check against the DNA. TRBV21-1 is recorded as a pseudogene. This CDR3 comprises 12 residues. The CDR3 region has the DNA TGTGCAATACCGGGACAGGGAAACGAGCAGTACTTC. Protein product: CAIPGQGNEQYF.

This chain connects TRBV11-2 to TRBJ1-5, with 9 bases matching TRBD1. Per germline, CDR1 SGHAT and CDR2 FQNNGV. V lost 7 bases and J lost 0; bases outside the gene matches: 7. CDR3 length: 16 amino acids. The CDR3 DNA is TGTGCCAGCAACCGACAGGGGGGATATAGCAATCAGCCCCAGCATTTT. Translating it yields CASNRQGGYSNQPQHF.

The chain combines TRBV30 with TRBJ2-7, with 9 bases matching TRBD1. The germline V gene encodes CDR1 GTSNPN and CDR2 SVGIG (reference sequence). Unmatched junction bases numbered 6, after V lost 3 bases and J lost 6 bases. The CDR3 sequence is 13 residues long. The CDR3, as DNA: TGTGCCTGGAGGACAGGGGGTGGGGGCGAGCAGTACTTC. It specifies CAWRTGGGGEQYF.